The 3 T cell receptor beta chains below all came from one sample that was sequenced in a study of T cells in Graves' hyperthyroidism and ophthalmopathy. Regions amplified from RNA transcripts were the TCR beta CDR3 regions. A set of HTBI primers served as the primers for a first-round RT-PCR of the TCR CDR3. TCRdb reanalysed the multiplex PCR reads using MiXCR and keeps one entry per CDR3 protein. The sample yields about 320,000 distinct CDR3 sequences, 16% seen once. Sequencing used blood. Every receptor here comes from a man aged 30 to 39 with Graves' hyperthyroidism.

This clonotype was detected many times. The chain couples TRBV6-1 to TRBJ2-7, with D perhaps being TRBD1 or TRBD2 (5 bases each). The CDR3 covers 15 residues. Looked up from germline, CDR1 is MNHNS and CDR2 is SASEGT. Trimming took 9 bases from V and 3 from J, leaving 21 bases between them. CDR3 residues: CASEIARGIDYEQYF. CDR3 nucleotides: TGTGCCAGTGAGATAGCCCGGGGCATCGACTACGAGCAGTACTTC.

This clonotype was seen more than once but under ten times. The J gene is TRBJ2-2, the V gene TRBV7-3; unclear D gene. Germline CDR1 reads SGHTA; CDR2 reads FQGTGA. V was shortened by 4 bases and J by 3 bases, with 9 bases between the two germline ends. The CDR3 has 14 residues. The CDR3 reads CASSSQTDTGELFF. CDR3 DNA sequence: TGTGCCAGCAGCTCCCAAACAGACACCGGGGAGCTGTTTTTT.

The chain carries TRBV29-1 and TRBJ1-2; 10 nucleotides agree with TRBD1. The CDR3 consists of 12 residues. Germline lookup yields CDR1 SQVTM and CDR2 ANQGSEA. J was trimmed by 8 bases and V by 5 bases; bases with no gene match: 5. CDR3 in amino acids: CSVRDRGWGYTF. Written as DNA, the CDR3 is TGCAGCGTTCGGGACAGGGGCTGGGGCTACACCTTC.